What follows is one T cell receptor (beta chain) and its context. This sample is part of a study of cytomegalovirus exposure and HLA in healthy donors. The CDR3 loop spans 14 amino acids. Germline V gene lookup returns CDR1 SEHNR and CDR2 FQNEAQ (reference sequence). V lost 5 bases and J lost 7; bases outside the gene matches: 8. The PCR ran on 60 Vbeta and 13 Jbeta primers. The method was immunoSEQ multiplex PCR; TCRdb's version includes in-frame clones alone and lacks a portion of them. The sample consists of over 90,000 clones, around 81% of them appearing once. The V gene is TRBV7-9, the J gene TRBJ2-3; 8 nucleotides line up with TRBD2. This sequence was found in a man aged 35 to 55 in good health and CMV-seropositive. The sequencing input was PBMCs. CDR3 sequence reads: CASSPGTRRNTQYF. CDR3 in DNA: TGTGCCAGCAGCCCCGGGACTAGGAGAAATACGCAGTATTTT.